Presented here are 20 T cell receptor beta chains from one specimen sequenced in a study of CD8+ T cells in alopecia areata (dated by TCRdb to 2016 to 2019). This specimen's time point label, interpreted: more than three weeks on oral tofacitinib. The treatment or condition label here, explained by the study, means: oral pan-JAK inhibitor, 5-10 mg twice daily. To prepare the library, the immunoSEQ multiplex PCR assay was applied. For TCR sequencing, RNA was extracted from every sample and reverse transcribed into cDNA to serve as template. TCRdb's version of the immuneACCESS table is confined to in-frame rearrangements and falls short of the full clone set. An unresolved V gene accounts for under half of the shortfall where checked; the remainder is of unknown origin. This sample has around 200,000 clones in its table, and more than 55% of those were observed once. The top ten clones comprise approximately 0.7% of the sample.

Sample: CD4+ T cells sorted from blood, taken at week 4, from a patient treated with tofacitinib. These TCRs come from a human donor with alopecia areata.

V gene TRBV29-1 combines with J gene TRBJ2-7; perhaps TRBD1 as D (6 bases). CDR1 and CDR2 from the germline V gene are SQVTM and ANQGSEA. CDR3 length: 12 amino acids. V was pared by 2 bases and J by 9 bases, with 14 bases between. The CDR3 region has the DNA TGCAGCGTTGAAACCAACAGGGTTGCGCAGTACTTC. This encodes CSVETNRVAQYF.

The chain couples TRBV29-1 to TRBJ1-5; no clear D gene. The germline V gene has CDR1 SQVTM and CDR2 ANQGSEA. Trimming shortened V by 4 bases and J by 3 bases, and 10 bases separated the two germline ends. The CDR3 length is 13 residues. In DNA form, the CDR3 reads TGCAGCGTTGGAGCGGCAGCCAATCAGCCCCAGCATTTT. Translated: CSVGAAANQPQHF.

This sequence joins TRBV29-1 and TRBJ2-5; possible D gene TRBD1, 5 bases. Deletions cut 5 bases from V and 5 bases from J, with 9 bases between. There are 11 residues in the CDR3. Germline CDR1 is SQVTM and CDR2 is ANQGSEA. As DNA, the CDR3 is TGCAGCGTTAGGCAGGGTGAGACCCAGTACTTC. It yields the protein CSVRQGETQYF.

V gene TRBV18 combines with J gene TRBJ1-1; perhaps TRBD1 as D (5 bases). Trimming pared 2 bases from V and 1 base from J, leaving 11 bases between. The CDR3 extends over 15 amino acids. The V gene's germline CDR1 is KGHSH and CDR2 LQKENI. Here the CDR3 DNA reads TGTGCCAGCTCACCAGGACACCATACGAACACTGAAGCTTTCTTT. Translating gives CASSPGHHTNTEAFF. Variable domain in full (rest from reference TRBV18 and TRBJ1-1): NAGVMQNPRHLVRRRGQEARLRCSPMKGHSHVYWYRQLPEEGLKFMVYLQKENIIDESGMPKERFSAEFPKEGPSILRIQQVVRGDSAAYFCASSPGHHTNTEAFFGQGTRLTVV.

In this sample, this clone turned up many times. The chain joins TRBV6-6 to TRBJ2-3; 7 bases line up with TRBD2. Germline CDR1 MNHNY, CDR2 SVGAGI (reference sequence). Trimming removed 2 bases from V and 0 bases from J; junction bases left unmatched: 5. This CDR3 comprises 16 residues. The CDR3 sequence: CASSYGLDPSTDTQYF. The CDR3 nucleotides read TGTGCCAGCAGTTACGGACTAGACCCAAGCACAGATACGCAGTATTTT.

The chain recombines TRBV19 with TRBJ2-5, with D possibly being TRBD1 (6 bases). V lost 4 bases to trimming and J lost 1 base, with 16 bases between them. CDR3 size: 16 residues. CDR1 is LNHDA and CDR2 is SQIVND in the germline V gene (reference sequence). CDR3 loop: CASSTPQGQFQETQYF. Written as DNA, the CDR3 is TGTGCCAGTAGTACACCGCAAGGACAGTTCCAAGAGACCCAGTACTTC.

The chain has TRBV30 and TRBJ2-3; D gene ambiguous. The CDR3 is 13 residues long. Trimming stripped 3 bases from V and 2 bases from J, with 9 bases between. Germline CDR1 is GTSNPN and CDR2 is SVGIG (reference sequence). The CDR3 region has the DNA TGTGCCTGGAGAGCCCGGGCCACAGATACGCAGTATTTT. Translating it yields CAWRARATDTQYF.

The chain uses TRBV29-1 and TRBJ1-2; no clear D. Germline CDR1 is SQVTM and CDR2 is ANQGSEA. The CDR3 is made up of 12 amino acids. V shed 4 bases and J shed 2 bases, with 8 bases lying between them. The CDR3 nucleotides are TGCAGCGTTGGCCCAGAAAACTATGGCTACACCTTC. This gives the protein CSVGPENYGYTF.

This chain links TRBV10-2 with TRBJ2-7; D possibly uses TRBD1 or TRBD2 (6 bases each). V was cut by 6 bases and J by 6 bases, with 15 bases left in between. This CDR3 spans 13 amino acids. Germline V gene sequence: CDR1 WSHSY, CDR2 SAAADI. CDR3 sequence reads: CASRDRVGLEQYF. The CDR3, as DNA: TGCGCCAGCAGGGACAGAGTGGGACTCGAGCAGTACTTC.

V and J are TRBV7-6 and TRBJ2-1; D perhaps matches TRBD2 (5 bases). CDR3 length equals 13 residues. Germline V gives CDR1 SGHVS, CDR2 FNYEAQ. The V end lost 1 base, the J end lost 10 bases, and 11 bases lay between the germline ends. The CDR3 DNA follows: TGTGCCAGCAGCTTAGTGCAGCGAGGGGAGCAGTTCTTC. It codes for CASSLVQRGEQFF.

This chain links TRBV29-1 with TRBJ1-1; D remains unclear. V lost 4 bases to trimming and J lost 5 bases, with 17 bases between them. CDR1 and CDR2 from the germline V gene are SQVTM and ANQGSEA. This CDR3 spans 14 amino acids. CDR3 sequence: CSVVVAVARTEAFF. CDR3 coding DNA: TGCAGCGTTGTCGTCGCCGTCGCGAGGACTGAAGCTTTCTTT.

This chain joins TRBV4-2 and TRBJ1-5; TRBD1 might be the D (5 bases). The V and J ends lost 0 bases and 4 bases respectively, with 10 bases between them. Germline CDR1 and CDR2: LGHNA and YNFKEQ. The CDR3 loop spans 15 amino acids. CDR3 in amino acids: CASSQDWTPNQPQHF. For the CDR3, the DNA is TGTGCCAGCAGCCAAGATTGGACACCGAATCAGCCCCAGCATTTT.

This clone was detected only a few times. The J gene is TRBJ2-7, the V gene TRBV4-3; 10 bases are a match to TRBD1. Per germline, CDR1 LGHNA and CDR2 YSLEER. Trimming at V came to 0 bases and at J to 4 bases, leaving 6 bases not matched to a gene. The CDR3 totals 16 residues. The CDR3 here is CASSQDLGQGRYEQYF. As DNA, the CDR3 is TGCGCCAGCAGCCAAGATCTGGGACAGGGGCGTTACGAGCAGTACTTC.

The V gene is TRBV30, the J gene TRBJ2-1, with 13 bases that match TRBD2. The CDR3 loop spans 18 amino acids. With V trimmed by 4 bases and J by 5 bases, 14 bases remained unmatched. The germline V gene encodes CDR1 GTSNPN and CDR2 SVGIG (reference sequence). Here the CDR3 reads CAWNHQTSGRRGHNEQFF. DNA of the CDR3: TGTGCCTGGAACCACCAGACTAGCGGGAGGAGGGGCCACAATGAGCAGTTCTTC.

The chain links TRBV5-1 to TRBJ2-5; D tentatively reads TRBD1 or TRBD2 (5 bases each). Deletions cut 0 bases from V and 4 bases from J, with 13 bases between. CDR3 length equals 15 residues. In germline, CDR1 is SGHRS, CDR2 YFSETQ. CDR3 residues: CASSLDRGAGETQYF. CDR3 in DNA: TGCGCCAGCAGCTTGGACCGGGGCGCGGGAGAGACCCAGTACTTC. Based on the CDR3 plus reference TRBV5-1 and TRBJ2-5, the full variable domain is KAGVTQTPRYLIKTRGQQVTLSCSPISGHRSVSWYQQTPGQGLQFLFEYFSETQRNKGNFPGRFSGRQFSNSRSEMNVSTLELGDSALYLCASSLDRGAGETQYFGPGTRLLVL.

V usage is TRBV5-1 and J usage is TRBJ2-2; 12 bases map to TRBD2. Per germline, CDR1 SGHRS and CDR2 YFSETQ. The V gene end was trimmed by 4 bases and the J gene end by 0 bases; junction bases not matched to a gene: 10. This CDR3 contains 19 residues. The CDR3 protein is CASSEPGLAGRTNTGELFF. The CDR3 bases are TGCGCCAGCAGCGAACCGGGACTAGCGGGCCGGACGAACACCGGGGAGCTGTTTTTT.

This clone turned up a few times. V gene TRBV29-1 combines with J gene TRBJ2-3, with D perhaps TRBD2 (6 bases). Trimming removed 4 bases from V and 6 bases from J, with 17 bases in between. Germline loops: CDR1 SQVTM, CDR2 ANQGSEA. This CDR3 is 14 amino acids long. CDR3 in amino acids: CSVVGSGAADTQYF. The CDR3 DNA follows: TGCAGCGTTGTTGGTAGCGGCGCGGCTGATACGCAGTATTTT.

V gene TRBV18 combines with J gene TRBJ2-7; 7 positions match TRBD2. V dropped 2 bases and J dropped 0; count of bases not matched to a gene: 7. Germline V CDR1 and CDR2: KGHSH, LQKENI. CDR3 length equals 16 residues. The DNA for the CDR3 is TGTGCCAGCTCACCAGAATCTAGCGGAAGCTCCTACGAGCAGTACTTC. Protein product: CASSPESSGSSYEQYF.

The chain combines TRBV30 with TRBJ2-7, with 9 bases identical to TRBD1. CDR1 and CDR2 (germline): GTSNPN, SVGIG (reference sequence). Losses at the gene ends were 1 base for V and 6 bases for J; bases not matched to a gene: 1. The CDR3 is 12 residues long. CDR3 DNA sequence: TGTGCCTGGAGTGGGACAGGGGCCGAGCAGTACTTC. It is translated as CAWSGTGAEQYF.

The CDR3 DNA reads TGTGCCAGCAGTTTAAGTAGGGAAGGGGACATTCAGTACTTC. As protein: CASSLSREGDIQYF. V and J are TRBV28 and TRBJ2-4, with TRBD1 as a possible D gene (5 bases). The ends were cut back, 2 bases at V and 8 bases at J, with 13 bases in the middle. Germline CDR1 and CDR2: MDHEN and SYDVKM. The CDR3 has 14 residues.